The rows below give T cell receptor beta chains drawn from one sample of a study of technical replicates of blood from several donors. The table came from immunoSEQ multiplex PCR; TCRdb's copy has only in-frame clones and leaves some out. Of tens of thousands of clones in the sample, about 94% were seen once. Sequenced sample: T cells isolated from PBMCs. The receptor source for this set is a human donor in good health. CDR3s include the opening cysteine and the closing phenylalanine or tryptophan. The order of the fields is J gene, D gene, V gene, clone size, CDR3 DNA, CDR3 protein. A D gene is named only where the DNA matches it firmly. A clone size is listed for some rows: how often the clone was seen (once, few, many), or a class if it is expanded.

J gene: TRBJ1-1
D gene: TRBD1
V gene: TRBV5-1
clone size: -
CDR3 DNA: TGCGCCAGCAGCTTAGGACAGGTGAACACTGAAGCTTTCTTT
CDR3 protein: CASSLGQVNTEAFF

J gene: TRBJ1-2
D gene: TRBD1
V gene: TRBV6-5
clone size: -
CDR3 DNA: TGTGCCACCTCAAACGACAGGGGTTATGGCTACACCTTC
CDR3 protein: CATSNDRGYGYTF

J gene: TRBJ1-2
D gene: -
V gene: TRBV30
clone size: -
CDR3 DNA: TGTGCCTGGAGTGGGGCGGGGGCGGCGACTGGCTACACCTTC
CDR3 protein: CAWSGAGAATGYTF

J gene: TRBJ2-7
D gene: TRBD1
V gene: TRBV19
clone size: -
CDR3 DNA: TGTGCCAGTTCAGGGGGCGAGTTCGAGCAGTACTTC
CDR3 protein: CASSGGEFEQYF

J gene: TRBJ2-3
D gene: TRBD2
V gene: TRBV2
clone size: -
CDR3 DNA: TGTGCCAGCACCCGACGGGGACTAGCGGGAGAAGGGAGGGATACGCAGTATTTT
CDR3 protein: CASTRRGLAGEGRDTQYF

J gene: TRBJ2-7
D gene: TRBD1
V gene: TRBV6-5
clone size: once
CDR3 DNA: TGTGCCAGCAGACCCGGGACAGGGGACTACGAGCAGTACTTC
CDR3 protein: CASRPGTGDYEQYF

J gene: TRBJ2-7
D gene: TRBD1
V gene: TRBV27
clone size: -
CDR3 DNA: TGTGCCAGCAGTCTAGACAGGGACCTTGGGTACGAGCAGTACTTC
CDR3 protein: CASSLDRDLGYEQYF

J gene: TRBJ2-5
D gene: -
V gene: TRBV5-5
clone size: -
CDR3 DNA: TGTGCCAGCAGCTTGGCCAGGGGGGAAGAGACCCAGTACTTC
CDR3 protein: CASSLARGEETQYF

J gene: TRBJ2-1
D gene: -
V gene: TRBV5-1
clone size: few
CDR3 DNA: TGCGCCAGCCATAGGAGCGATTATAGCTCCTACAATGAGCAGTTCTTC
CDR3 protein: CASHRSDYSSYNEQFF

J gene: TRBJ2-7
D gene: -
V gene: TRBV6-1
clone size: -
CDR3 DNA: TGTGCCACCCAGGGGCTAGTCAGGGCCTACGAGCAGTACTTC
CDR3 protein: CATQGLVRAYEQYF

J gene: TRBJ2-5
D gene: -
V gene: TRBV30
clone size: -
CDR3 DNA: TGTGCCTGGAGTGTAGGTGGGGGGCAAGAGACCCAGTACTTC
CDR3 protein: CAWSVGGGQETQYF

J gene: TRBJ1-2
D gene: TRBD1
V gene: TRBV5-4
clone size: -
CDR3 DNA: TGTGCCAGCAGCCAGACCCGGGACAGCGTCTATGGCTACACCTTC
CDR3 protein: CASSQTRDSVYGYTF

J gene: TRBJ1-1
D gene: -
V gene: TRBV6-6
clone size: -
CDR3 DNA: TGTGCCAGCAGTAGATCTCACAGGGAGATGAACACTGAAGCTTTCTTT
CDR3 protein: CASSRSHREMNTEAFF

J gene: TRBJ2-3
D gene: TRBD2
V gene: TRBV9
clone size: -
CDR3 DNA: TGTGCCAGCAGCGCCTCGGGGCGGGGGGATAGCACAGATACGCAGTATTTT
CDR3 protein: CASSASGRGDSTDTQYF

J gene: TRBJ1-2
D gene: -
V gene: TRBV30
clone size: -
CDR3 DNA: TGTGCCTGGATCCCAGGGATTACCTATGGCTACACCTTC
CDR3 protein: CAWIPGITYGYTF

J gene: TRBJ2-5
D gene: -
V gene: TRBV19
clone size: -
CDR3 DNA: TGTGCCAGTAGTATAGGGGGGCTACCCGGTGGGGAGACCCAGTACTTC
CDR3 protein: CASSIGGLPGGETQYF

J gene: TRBJ2-7
D gene: TRBD1
V gene: TRBV5-1
clone size: -
CDR3 DNA: TGCGCCAGCAGCCTGGGGCCGAAACACCGGGACAGGAGCTCCTACGAGCAGTACTTC
CDR3 protein: CASSLGPKHRDRSSYEQYF